This TCR beta chain was captured in a study of vaccination and CD4 T cells after COVID-19 (dated by TCRdb to between 2020 and 2023). Looking at the study overall: Every convalescent patient had a positive nasal swab PCR test for SARS-CoV-2, with mild disease in several patients and severe disease in one. In the convalescent cohort there were six males and four females, among whom were two Hispanic individuals, seven Caucasians, two Asians and one multiracial person. Participants received two doses of either the Pfizer-BioNTech BNT162b2 vaccine (n=8) or the Moderna mRNA-1273 vaccine (n=2). Post-COVID blood samples were collected from convalescent patients a median of about 92 days after diagnosis, with a range of about 35 to 170 days. Post-vaccine blood samples were taken a median of approximately 76 days after the second vaccine dose, with a range of roughly 14 to 250 days. Overlapping spike peptide pools from SARS-CoV-2 and from the common cold coronaviruses HCoV-NL63, HCoV-OC43 and HCoV-229E were used as culture stimuli. In control cultures, a CEFX viral epitope pool was used as positive control, an HIV-1 Nef peptide pool was used as negative control, or no peptide was added. In over 8 COVID-19 convalescent patients and a handful of infection-naive healthy vaccine recipients, the spike-specific CD4+ TCR repertoire before mRNA vaccination was compared with the repertoire after mRNA vaccination. Study-wide conclusions, independent of this receptor: The study included relatively few convalescent patients and did not analyze early timepoints after natural infection. The median number of SARS-CoV-2-reactive clonotypes rose from 21 after infection to roughly 38 after vaccination, but the change was not significant. Of the vaccine-specific clones in convalescent patients, 304 of 307, or nearly all, reacted only to SARS-CoV-2 spike and did not cross-react with common cold coronaviruses. Among convalescent patients, a median roughly 84% of the SARS-CoV-2-reactive clones seen after vaccination appeared only after vaccination, which suggests priming specific to the vaccine.

Explained via the paper, the treatment or condition label denotes: approximately nine-day PBMC culture with coronavirus spike peptide pools or control peptides (ViraFEST assay). To expand antigen-specific T cells with peptide pools and then pick out the expanded clonotypes through TCR sequencing, the study relied on the ViraFEST assay. Positive SARS-CoV-2 PCR tests in the convalescent patients dated from March to December 2020, before Alpha, Beta and Delta variants emerged in the United States. Each well held millions of PBMCs cultured in IMDM containing roughly 5% human AB serum and approximately 10 IU/ml IL-2, with about 10 ug/ml peptide pools added. On days 3 and 7, half of the culture medium was replaced with fresh IL-2-containing medium. Once the cells had been in culture for roughly 10 days, the EasySep CD4+ T cell isolation kit was used to isolate CD4+ T cells by negative selection. PBMCs were separated from whole blood using Ficoll-Paque Plus gradient centrifugation and then either used fresh or cryopreserved at -140C. Each culture condition was generally run in triplicate wells.

Concerning this clonotype: The antigen it recognizes is unknown. Base qualities are not provided; no much larger clone lies one nucleotide away.

The library came from PCR. DNA from cultured CD4+ T cells underwent TCR sequencing with the Oncomine TCR Beta short-read assay at the Johns Hopkins FTIC core. The QIAamp micro DNA kit was used to extract genomic DNA from the cultured CD4+ T cells. The Oncomine TCR Beta libraries from cultured CD4+ T cells were pooled using unique dual indexes and then sequenced on an Illumina iSeq 100. The paper's processing steps were these. Non-productive sequences were removed, and CDR3s not starting with C, not ending with F or W, or shorter than 7 amino acids were discarded. The MANAFEST web application identified antigen-specific clonotypes by comparing peptide-stimulated wells against reference wells and other culture wells. To be called positive, a clone needed an FDR below 0.05, an odds ratio above 5, and a productive frequency above 0.1% in at least two of three replicate wells. Cross-reactive clonotypes were defined as significantly expanded in both SARS-CoV-2 spike wells and at least one common cold coronavirus spike condition. Levenshtein distances (stringdist) and unrooted phylogenetic trees (ape) in R version 3.6.1 were used to assess CDR3 homology. The raw public reads went through TCRdb reprocessing: fastp at Q25, MiXCR clone calling, in-frame beta chains kept. Every CDR3 protein is listed once, alongside the most common genes and DNA of its rows. The V and J calls here are based on TCRdb, not the publication. For this sample the table gives about 3,200 distinct CDR3 sequences, of which approximately 80% were detected only once. The ten largest account for about 29% of the sample.

There are 14 amino acids in the CDR3, from cysteine to phenylalanine inclusive. The retained sequence is limited to the CDR3, 42 bases, with the frame set at the first base. CDR1 and CDR2 are read off the germline V gene as MNHEY and SVGAGI. For this chain, trimming is 3 bases at the V end and 4 bases at the J end, and the number of junction bases without a gene match is 3. The origin of this receptor is a human donor who had recovered from COVID-19. The chain couples TRBV6-5 to TRBJ1-5, with 7 bases aligning to TRBD1. The sequenced sample consisted of CD4+ T cells from blood, cultured in vitro. The base sequence is TGTGCCAGCAGTTATTCAGGGGGAAATCAGCCCCAGCATTTT. Its product reads: CASSYSGGNQPQHF.